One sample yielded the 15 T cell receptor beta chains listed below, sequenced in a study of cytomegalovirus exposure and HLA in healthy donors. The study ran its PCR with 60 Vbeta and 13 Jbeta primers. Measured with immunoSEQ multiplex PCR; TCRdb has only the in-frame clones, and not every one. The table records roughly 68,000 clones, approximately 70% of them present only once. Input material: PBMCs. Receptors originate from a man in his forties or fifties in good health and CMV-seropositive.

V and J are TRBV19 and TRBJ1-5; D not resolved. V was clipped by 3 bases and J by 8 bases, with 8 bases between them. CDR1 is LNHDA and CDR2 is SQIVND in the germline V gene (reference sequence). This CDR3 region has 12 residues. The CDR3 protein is CASSIQREPQHF. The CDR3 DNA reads TGTGCCAGTAGTATTCAACGGGAGCCCCAGCATTTT.

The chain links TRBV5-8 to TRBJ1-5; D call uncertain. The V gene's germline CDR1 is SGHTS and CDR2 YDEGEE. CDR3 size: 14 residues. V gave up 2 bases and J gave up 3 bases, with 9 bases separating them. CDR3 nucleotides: TGTGCCAGCAGCTTTCGGGGTTACAATCAGCCCCAGCATTTT. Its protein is CASSFRGYNQPQHF. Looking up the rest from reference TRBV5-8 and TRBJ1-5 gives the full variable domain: EAGVTQSPTHLIKTRGQQATLRCSPISGHTSVYWYQQALGLGLQFLLWYDEGEERNRGNFPPRFSGRQFPNYSSELNVNALELEDSALYLCASSFRGYNQPQHFGDGTRLSIL.

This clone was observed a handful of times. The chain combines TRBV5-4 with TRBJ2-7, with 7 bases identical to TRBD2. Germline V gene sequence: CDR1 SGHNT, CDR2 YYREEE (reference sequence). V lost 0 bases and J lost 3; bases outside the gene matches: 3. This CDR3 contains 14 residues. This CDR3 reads CASSLEPSGYEQYF. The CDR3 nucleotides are TGTGCCAGCAGCTTGGAACCTAGCGGCTACGAGCAGTACTTC. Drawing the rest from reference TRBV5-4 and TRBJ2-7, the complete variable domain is ETGVTQSPTHLIKTRGQQVTLRCSSQSGHNTVSWYQQALGQGPQFIFQYYREEENGRGNFPPRFSGLQFPNYSSELNVNALELDDSALYLCASSLEPSGYEQYFGPGTRLTVT.

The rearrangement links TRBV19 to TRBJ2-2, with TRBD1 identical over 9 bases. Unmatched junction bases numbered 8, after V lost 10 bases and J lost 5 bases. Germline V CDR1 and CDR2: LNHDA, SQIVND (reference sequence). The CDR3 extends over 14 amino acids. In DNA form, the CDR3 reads TGTGCCACAAACAGGGGGCTAGGGACCGGGGAGCTGTTTTTT. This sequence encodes CATNRGLGTGELFF. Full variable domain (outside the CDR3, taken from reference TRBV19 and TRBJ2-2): DGGITQSPKYLFRKEGQNVTLSCEQNLNHDAMYWYRQDPGQGLRLIYYSQIVNDFQKGDIAEGYSVSREKKESFPLTVTSAQKNPTAFYLCATNRGLGTGELFFGEGSRLTVL.

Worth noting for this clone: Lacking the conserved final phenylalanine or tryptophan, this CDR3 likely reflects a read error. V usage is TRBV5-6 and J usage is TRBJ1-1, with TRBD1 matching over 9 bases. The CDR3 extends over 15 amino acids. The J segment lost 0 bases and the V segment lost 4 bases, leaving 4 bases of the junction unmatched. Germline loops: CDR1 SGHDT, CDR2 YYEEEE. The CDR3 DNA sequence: TGTGCCAGCAGCAAGGACAGGGGATTGAACACTGAAGCTTTCGTT. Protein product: CASSKDRGLNTEAFV.

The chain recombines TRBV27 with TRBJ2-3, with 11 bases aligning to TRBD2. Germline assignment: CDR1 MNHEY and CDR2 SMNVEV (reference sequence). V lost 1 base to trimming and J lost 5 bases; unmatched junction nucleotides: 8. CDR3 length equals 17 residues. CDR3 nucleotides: TGTGCCAGCAGTTTATTCCTAGCGGGGGGTCCGGGAGATACGCAGTATTTT. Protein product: CASSLFLAGGPGDTQYF.

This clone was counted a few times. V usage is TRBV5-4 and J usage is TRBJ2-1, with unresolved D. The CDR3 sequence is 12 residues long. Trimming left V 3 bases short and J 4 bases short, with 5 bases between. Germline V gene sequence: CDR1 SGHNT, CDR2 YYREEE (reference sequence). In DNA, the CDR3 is TGTGCCAGCAGCTCCCAGTACAATGAGCAGTTCTTC. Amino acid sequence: CASSSQYNEQFF.

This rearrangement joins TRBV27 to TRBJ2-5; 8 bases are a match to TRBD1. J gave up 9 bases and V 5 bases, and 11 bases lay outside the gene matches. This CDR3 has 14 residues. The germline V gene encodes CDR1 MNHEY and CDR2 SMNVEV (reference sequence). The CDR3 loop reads CASSPRQGRRPQYF. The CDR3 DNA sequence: TGTGCCAGCAGTCCCCGACAGGGGCGCAGGCCCCAGTACTTC.

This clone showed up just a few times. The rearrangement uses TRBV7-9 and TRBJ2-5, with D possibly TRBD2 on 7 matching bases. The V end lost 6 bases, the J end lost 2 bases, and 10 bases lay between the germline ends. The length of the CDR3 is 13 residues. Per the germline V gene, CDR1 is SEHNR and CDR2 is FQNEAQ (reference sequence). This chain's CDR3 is CASREGGQETQYF. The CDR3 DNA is TGTGCCAGCAGGGAGGGGGGGCAAGAGACCCAGTACTTC. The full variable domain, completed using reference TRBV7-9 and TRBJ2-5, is DTGVSQNPRHKITKRGQNVTFRCDPISEHNRLYWYRQTLGQGPEFLTYFQNEAQLEKSRLLSDRFSAERPKGSFSTLEIQRTEQGDSAMYLCASREGGQETQYFGPGTRLLVL.

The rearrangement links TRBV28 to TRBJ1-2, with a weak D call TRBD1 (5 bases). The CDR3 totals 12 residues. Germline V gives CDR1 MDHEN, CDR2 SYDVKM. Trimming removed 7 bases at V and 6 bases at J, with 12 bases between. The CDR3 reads CASTLGGNGYTF. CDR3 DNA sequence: TGTGCCAGCACCCTCGGGGGAAATGGCTACACCTTC.

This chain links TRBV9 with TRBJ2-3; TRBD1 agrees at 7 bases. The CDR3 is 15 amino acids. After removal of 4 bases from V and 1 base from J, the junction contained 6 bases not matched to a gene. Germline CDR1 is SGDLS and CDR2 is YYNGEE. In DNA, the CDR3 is TGTGCCAGCAGCACAGGGGATAGACGCACAGATACGCAGTATTTT. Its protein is CASSTGDRRTDTQYF.

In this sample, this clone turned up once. CDR3: CAWSTGGLNQPQHF. The CDR3, as DNA: TGTGCCTGGAGTACGGGTGGCCTTAATCAGCCCCAGCATTTT. V is TRBV30 and J is TRBJ1-5; no firm D call. The CDR3 is 14 residues long. The V and J ends lost 2 bases and 4 bases respectively, with 12 bases between them. CDR1 and CDR2 from the germline V gene are GTSNPN and SVGIG (reference sequence).

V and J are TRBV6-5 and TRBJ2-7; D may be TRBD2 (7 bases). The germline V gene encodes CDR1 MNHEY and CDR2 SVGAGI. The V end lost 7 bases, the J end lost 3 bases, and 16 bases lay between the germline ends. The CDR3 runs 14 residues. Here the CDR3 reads CASTSPRGGYEQYF. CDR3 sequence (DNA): TGTGCCAGCACTTCTCCGAGGGGGGGCTACGAGCAGTACTTC.

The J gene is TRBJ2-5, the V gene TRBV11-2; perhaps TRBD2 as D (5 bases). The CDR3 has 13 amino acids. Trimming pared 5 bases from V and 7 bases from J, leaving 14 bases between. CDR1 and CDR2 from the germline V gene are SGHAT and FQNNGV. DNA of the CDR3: TGTGCCAGCAGCCTGGTCGGGGTGGGGACCCAGTACTTC. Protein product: CASSLVGVGTQYF.

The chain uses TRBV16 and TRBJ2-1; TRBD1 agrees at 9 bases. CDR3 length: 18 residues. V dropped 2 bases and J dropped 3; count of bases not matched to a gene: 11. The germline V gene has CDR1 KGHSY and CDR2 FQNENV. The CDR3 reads CASSQPGTGLFYYNEQFF. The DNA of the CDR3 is TGTGCCAGCAGCCAACCCGGGACAGGGCTCTTTTACTACAATGAGCAGTTCTTC. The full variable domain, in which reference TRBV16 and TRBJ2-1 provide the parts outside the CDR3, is GEEVAQTPKHLVRGEGQKAKLYCAPIKGHSYVFWYQQVLKNEFKFLISFQNENVFDETGMPKERFSAKCLPNSPCSLEIQATKLEDSAVYFCASSQPGTGLFYYNEQFFGPGTRLTVL.